This T cell receptor (beta chain) emerged from a study of blood T cell repertoires in COVID-19. Study summary: Sites in the United States, Italy and Spain provided acute and convalescent COVID-19 samples.

Methods used by the authors: Reference gene primer amplification gave nucleated cell count estimates. The method was immunoSEQ multiplex PCR; TCRdb's version includes in-frame clones alone and lacks a portion of them. The D gene and trimming were derived from the DNA, and the V and J assignments and clone size from that table. This sample carries 150,000 to 200,000 clones, about 86% of them seen once, and the ten largest clones take about 9.7%. After removal of 7 bases from V and 3 bases from J, the junction contained 9 bases not matched to a gene. Germline lookup yields CDR1 LNHDA and CDR2 SQIVND (reference sequence). The CDR3 runs to 15 residues.

The clonotype was recovered from a man in his forties or fifties with active or convalescent COVID-19. This chain links TRBV19 with TRBJ1-5, with 7 bases fitting TRBD1. Sample: peripheral blood. The CDR3 sequence is CASTTGVVFNQPQHF. CDR3 sequence (DNA): TGTGCCAGTACCACAGGGGTCGTCTTCAATCAGCCCCAGCATTTT. Looking up the rest from reference TRBV19 and TRBJ1-5 gives the full variable domain: DGGITQSPKYLFRKEGQNVTLSCEQNLNHDAMYWYRQDPGQGLRLIYYSQIVNDFQKGDIAEGYSVSREKKESFPLTVTSAQKNPTAFYLCASTTGVVFNQPQHFGDGTRLSIL.